A selection of T cell receptor beta chains follows, all from one sample in a study of T cell responses to AZD1222 COVID-19 vaccine. Sequencing used immunoSEQ multiplex PCR; TCRdb keeps in-frame clones, though not all of them. The sample contains 100,000 to 150,000 clones, approximately 85% of which appear only once. Sequenced here: peripheral blood, sampled 28 days after the second AZD1222 dose. The receptor set was obtained from an adult who received the AZD1222 COVID-19 vaccine. Each CDR3 is given with its conserved first and last residue. Each record gives: clone size, D gene, V gene, CDR3 length, J gene, CDR3 DNA, CDR3 protein. A D gene is named only where the DNA matches it firmly. The size of a clone is reported for some rows only, either as once, few or many, or as a class for expanded clones.

.	.	TRBV27	14	TRBJ2-7	TGTGCCAGCAGTAAATTGGGGGGCCTATCCGAGCAGTACTTC	CASSKLGGLSEQYF
.	.	TRBV28	19	TRBJ2-6	TGTGCCAGCTCGGGCCCCTTGGGGTTAGGGCTCTCTGGGGCCAACGTCCTGACTTTC	CASSGPLGLGLSGANVLTF
.	.	TRBV9	15	TRBJ2-2	TGTGCCAGCAGCGACCGGACTGGGGATGGCGGGGAGCTGTTTTTT	CASSDRTGDGGELFF
.	.	TRBV11-2	15	TRBJ2-6	TGTGCCAGCAGCCTTGACATCTCTGGGGCCAACGTCCTGACTTTC	CASSLDISGANVLTF
.	.	TRBV2	14	TRBJ2-7	TGTGCCAGCAGTGTAGACCGAGGGGGGGGCGAGCAGTACTTC	CASSVDRGGGEQYF
.	.	TRBV30	16	TRBJ1-4	TGTGCCTGGAGCGGGGACCGCAAGGTCTATAATGAAAAACTGTTTTTT	CAWSGDRKVYNEKLFF
.	.	TRBV27	14	TRBJ1-5	TGTGCCAGCAAGTTCCGGGGGGTTCGTCAGCCCCAGCATTTT	CASKFRGVRQPQHF
.	.	TRBV19	14	TRBJ2-1	TGTGCCAGTAGTTGGTGGGGAATGGTCAATGAGCAGTTCTTC	CASSWWGMVNEQFF
.	.	TRBV29-1	11	TRBJ2-1	TGCAGCGTCACCGTTAATAATGAGCAGTTCTTC	CSVTVNNEQFF
once	.	TRBV6-2/TRBV6-3	13	TRBJ1-2	TGTGCCAGCAGTTACTTGGGGGCGCAAGGCTACACCTTC	CASSYLGAQGYTF
.	.	TRBV7-2	13	TRBJ1-1	TGTGCCAGCAGCACCCCGGTGAACACTGAAGCTTTCTTT	CASSTPVNTEAFF
.	TRBD1	TRBV3-1/TRBV3-2	16	TRBJ2-5	TGTGCCAGCAGCCAAGATGACAGGGGGGCGGGAGAGACCCAGTACTTC	CASSQDDRGAGETQYF
.	.	TRBV5-4	14	TRBJ2-3	TGTGCCAGCAGCTTGGTACCCCAGACAGATACGCAGTATTTT	CASSLVPQTDTQYF
.	.	TRBV5-1	15	TRBJ1-1	TGCGCCAGCAGCTTGGAGGCAGGGCAGGGGACTGAAGCTTTCTTT	CASSLEAGQGTEAFF
.	.	TRBV7-3	13	TRBJ1-1	TGTGCCAGCAGCTTTTTTTGGAACACTGAAGCTTTCTTT	CASSFFWNTEAFF
.	TRBD1	TRBV5-1	16	TRBJ2-2	TGCGCCAGCAGCTTGGCCAATGACAGGGGTACCGGGGAGCTGTTTTTT	CASSLANDRGTGELFF
few	.	TRBV3-1/TRBV3-2	12	TRBJ1-2	TGTGCCAGCAGCCTAGCTAACTATGGCTACACCTTC	CASSLANYGYTF
.	.	TRBV19	16	TRBJ1-5	TGTGCCAGTAGTATAGGTGGCGGCAGGGCTGGTCAGCCCCAGCATTTT	CASSIGGGRAGQPQHF
.	TRBD1	TRBV19	16	TRBJ2-7	TGTGCCAGTAGTATAGGGACAGGGGGCTATATGAACGAGCAGTACTTC	CASSIGTGGYMNEQYF
once	.	TRBV20-1	10	TRBJ2-6	TGCAGTGCTGGGTCCCAAGTCCTGACTTTC	CSAGSQVLTF
.	.	TRBV9	14	TRBJ1-4	TGTGCCAGCAGCGTAGGGCAGCCGGGGGAAAAACTGTTTTTT	CASSVGQPGEKLFF
few	.	TRBV5-1	13	TRBJ1-1	TGCGCCAGCAGCCCTCGATCCACGGGTGAAGCTTTCTTT	CASSPRSTGEAFF
.	.	TRBV5-1	16	TRBJ1-4	TGCGCCAGCAGCTTGGGGGAAGGGTTAGGAAATGAAAAACTGTTTTTT	CASSLGEGLGNEKLFF
few	TRBD2	TRBV28	16	TRBJ2-6	TGTGCCAGCCATAGCGGGGGGGACTCTGGGGCCAACGTCCTGACTTTC	CASHSGGDSGANVLTF
.	TRBD1	TRBV4-1	14	TRBJ1-2	TGCGCCAGCAGCCAAGGAACAGGGGGCTCTGGCTACACCTTC	CASSQGTGGSGYTF
.	TRBD1	TRBV2	15	TRBJ2-2	TGTGCCAGCAGTGGACAGGGGCAGAACACCGGGGAGCTGTTTTTT	CASSGQGQNTGELFF
.	.	TRBV14	16	TRBJ2-1	TGTGCCAGCAGCCAAGATCTGGCAGGCGTGTGGAGTGAGCAGTTCTTC	CASSQDLAGVWSEQFF
.	.	TRBV2	17	TRBJ1-3	TGTGCCAGCAGTGGCTTAGTTTCTTGGGCTTTGGGGAACACCATATATTTT	CASSGLVSWALGNTIYF
.	TRBD2	TRBV28	18	TRBJ2-3	TGTGCCACCAGGGAGAAACACACCGGTAGCGGGGTGCCAGATACGCAGTATTTT	CATREKHTGSGVPDTQYF
.	.	TRBV27	13	TRBJ1-6	TGTGCCAGCAGGAATCAGGGGAATTCACCCCTCCACTTT	CASRNQGNSPLHF
.	.	TRBV7-3	15	TRBJ2-3	TGTGCCAGCAGCTCATATCCGGACCGCACAGATACGCAGTATTTT	CASSSYPDRTDTQYF
.	TRBD2	TRBV18	15	TRBJ2-2	TGTGCCAGCTCACCGCGGGAGGGCGGCACCGGGGAGCTGTTTTTT	CASSPREGGTGELFF
.	.	TRBV19	15	TRBJ2-2	TGTGCCAGTAGTAAGGGAACTCACGGTCCCGGGGAGCTGTTTTTT	CASSKGTHGPGELFF
.	.	TRBV7-2	14	TRBJ1-6	TGTGCCAGCAGCCTTCGGACCGATAATTCACCCCTCCACTTT	CASSLRTDNSPLHF
.	.	TRBV2	13	TRBJ1-2	TGTGCCAGCAGTACCCAGGGACATTATGGCTACACCTTC	CASSTQGHYGYTF
.	.	TRBV25-1	14	TRBJ1-2	TGTGCCAGCAGTACCGGGACGTATAACTATGGCTACACCTTC	CASSTGTYNYGYTF
.	.	TRBV2	12	TRBJ1-1	TGTGCCAGCAGTTGGGGGAATACTGAAGCTTTCTTT	CASSWGNTEAFF
.	.	TRBV11-2	13	TRBJ2-7	TGTGCCAGCAGCTTAGACAGGGGTTACGAGCAGTACTTC	CASSLDRGYEQYF
.	.	TRBV10-1	20	TRBJ1-5	TGCGCCAGCAGGACTACAAGTACCAATTCGACCGTTTATAGCAATCAGCCCCAGCATTTT	CASRTTSTNSTVYSNQPQHF
few	TRBD1	TRBV6-2/TRBV6-3	16	TRBJ1-1	TGTGCCAGCAGTTACCCTTCCGACAGGGGAGGGACTGAAGCTTTCTTT	CASSYPSDRGGTEAFF
.	.	TRBV13	12	TRBJ2-2	TGTGCCAGCAGCCCGAGGACCGGGGAGCTGTTTTTT	CASSPRTGELFF
.	TRBD1	TRBV28	15	TRBJ1-3	TGTGCCTCCGGGACAGGGCCTTTTGGTGGAAACACCATATATTTT	CASGTGPFGGNTIYF
.	.	TRBV15	13	TRBJ1-1	TGTGCCACCAGCAGCTATAGGGACACTGAAGCTTTCTTT	CATSSYRDTEAFF
.	TRBD1	TRBV7-9	14	TRBJ1-2	TGTGCCAGCAGCTCTCGGGACAGGGGTTATGGCTACACCTTC	CASSSRDRGYGYTF
.	TRBD1	TRBV18	16	TRBJ1-6	TGTGCCAGCTCACCAGAGGGGGCCCTCTATAATTCACCCCTCCACTTT	CASSPEGALYNSPLHF
.	TRBD2	TRBV4-1	14	TRBJ2-7	TGCGCCAGCAGCCAAGAAACTAGCGGGGGGACTTCATACTTC	CASSQETSGGTSYF
.	.	TRBV6-5	16	TRBJ2-3	TGTGCCAGCAGTTACTTTCTTGGGGCTAGCACAGATACGCAGTATTTT	CASSYFLGASTDTQYF